The next 9 T cell receptor beta chains were all read from a single sample in a study of cytomegalovirus exposure and HLA in healthy donors. Method: immunoSEQ multiplex PCR; TCRdb's copy keeps in-frame clones and lacks some. The data contain hundreds of thousands of clones, about 90% of them singletons. The sample taken for sequencing was PBMCs. Receptor source: a woman in her 30s in good health and CMV-seropositive.

V and J are TRBV5-4 and TRBJ2-7; 8 bases align to TRBD1. Germline V CDR1 and CDR2: SGHNT, YYREEE (reference sequence). Losses at the gene ends were 3 bases for V and 7 bases for J; bases not matched to a gene: 12. The CDR3 consists of 15 residues. CDR3 residues: CASSSWTGSEGEQYF. The CDR3 DNA reads TGTGCCAGCAGCTCCTGGACAGGGTCCGAGGGGGAGCAGTACTTC.

This chain connects TRBV6-5 to TRBJ1-4, with 8 bases identical to TRBD1. This CDR3 spans 14 amino acids. Germline assignment: CDR1 MNHEY and CDR2 SVGAGI. V was clipped by 5 bases and J by 8 bases; unmatched bases: 7. CDR3 nucleotide sequence: TGTGCCAGCAGTGACAGGGGCCCGGGGGAAAAACTGTTTTTT. It yields the protein CASSDRGPGEKLFF.

The chain employs TRBV6-1 and TRBJ1-1; D ambiguous. Germline-derived CDR1 and CDR2 are MNHNS and SASEGT. V lost 7 bases to trimming and J lost 1 base, with 16 bases between them. CDR3 size: 15 residues. The CDR3 coding sequence is TGTGCCAGCACCCTCGCCGGGGTCGGGAACACTGAAGCTTTCTTT. Amino acids: CASTLAGVGNTEAFF.

The rearrangement joins TRBV7-3 to TRBJ2-3; 7 bases fit TRBD2. V lost 1 base and J lost 1; bases outside the gene matches: 5. Germline V gene lookup returns CDR1 SGHTA and CDR2 FQGTGA. The CDR3 spans 16 residues. The CDR3 nucleotides are TGTGCCAGCAGCTTAATCGGCGGGAGAGGCACAGATACGCAGTATTTT. Protein product: CASSLIGGRGTDTQYF.

The V and J genes are TRBV28 and TRBJ2-7; 9 bases are shared with TRBD1. The CDR3 has 12 residues. The germline CDR1 and CDR2 sequences are MDHEN and SYDVKM. V lost 6 bases to trimming and J lost 3 bases; unmatched junction nucleotides: 0. CDR3: CASRDRGYEQYF. DNA for the CDR3: TGTGCCAGCAGGGACAGGGGCTACGAGCAGTACTTC. Using reference TRBV28 and TRBJ2-7 for the parts outside the CDR3, the full variable domain is DVKVTQSSRYLVKRTGEKVFLECVQDMDHENMFWYRQDPGLGLRLIYFSYDVKMKEKGDIPEGYSVSREKKERFSLILESASTNQTSMYLCASRDRGYEQYFGPGTRLTVT.

The chain has TRBV6-1 and TRBJ2-3; a possible D gene is TRBD2 (5 bases). Germline V CDR1 and CDR2: MNHNS, SASEGT. CDR3 size: 15 residues. The ends were cut back, 6 bases at V and 0 bases at J, with 13 bases in the middle. CDR3 sequence (DNA): TGTGCCAGCAGGGGAGCGGCAACCAGCACAGATACGCAGTATTTT. Its protein product is CASRGAATSTDTQYF.

The rearrangement joins TRBV27 to TRBJ2-5; weak D call: TRBD2 (6 bases). Germline CDR1 MNHEY, CDR2 SMNVEV (reference sequence). The V and J ends lost 4 bases and 5 bases respectively, with 11 bases between them. This CDR3 is 13 amino acids long. This chain's CDR3 is CASSSGLFETQYF. Written as DNA, the CDR3 is TGTGCCAGCAGTTCTGGACTATTTGAGACCCAGTACTTC.

The chain uses TRBV28 and TRBJ2-7, with TRBD1 as a possible D gene (5 bases). The germline V and J ends were trimmed by 3 bases and 1 base, with 10 bases remaining between them. Germline V gives CDR1 MDHEN, CDR2 SYDVKM. The CDR3 has 14 amino acids. CDR3 residues: CASSFPDSSYEQYF. The CDR3 DNA reads TGTGCCAGCAGTTTCCCAGACAGTTCCTACGAGCAGTACTTC.

The CDR3 protein is CASRGLQETQYF. The CDR3 DNA reads as TGTGCCAGCAGAGGACTGCAAGAGACCCAGTACTTC. The rearrangement joins TRBV7-9 to TRBJ2-5, with D perhaps matching TRBD2 (5 bases). CDR3 length equals 12 residues. Trimming took 6 bases from V and 2 from J, leaving 7 bases between them. Germline CDR1 SEHNR, CDR2 FQNEAQ (reference sequence). Filled out from reference TRBV7-9 and TRBJ2-5, the complete variable domain reads DTGVSQNPRHKITKRGQNVTFRCDPISEHNRLYWYRQTLGQGPEFLTYFQNEAQLEKSRLLSDRFSAERPKGSFSTLEIQRTEQGDSAMYLCASRGLQETQYFGPGTRLLVL.